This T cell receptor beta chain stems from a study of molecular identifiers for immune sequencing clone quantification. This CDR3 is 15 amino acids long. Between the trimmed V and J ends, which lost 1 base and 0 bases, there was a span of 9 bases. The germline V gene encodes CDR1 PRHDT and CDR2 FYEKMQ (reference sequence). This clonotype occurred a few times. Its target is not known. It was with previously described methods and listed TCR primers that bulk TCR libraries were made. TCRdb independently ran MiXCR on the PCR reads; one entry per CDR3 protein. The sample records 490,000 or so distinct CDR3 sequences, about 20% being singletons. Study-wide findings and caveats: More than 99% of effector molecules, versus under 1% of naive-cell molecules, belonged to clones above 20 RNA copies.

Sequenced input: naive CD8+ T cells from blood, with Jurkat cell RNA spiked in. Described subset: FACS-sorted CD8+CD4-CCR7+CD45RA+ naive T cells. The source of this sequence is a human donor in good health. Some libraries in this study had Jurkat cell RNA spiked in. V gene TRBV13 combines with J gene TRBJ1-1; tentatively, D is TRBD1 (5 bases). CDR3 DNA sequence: TGTGCCAGCAGCTTAGTGGGGGAAATGAACACTGAAGCTTTCTTT. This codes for CASSLVGEMNTEAFF.